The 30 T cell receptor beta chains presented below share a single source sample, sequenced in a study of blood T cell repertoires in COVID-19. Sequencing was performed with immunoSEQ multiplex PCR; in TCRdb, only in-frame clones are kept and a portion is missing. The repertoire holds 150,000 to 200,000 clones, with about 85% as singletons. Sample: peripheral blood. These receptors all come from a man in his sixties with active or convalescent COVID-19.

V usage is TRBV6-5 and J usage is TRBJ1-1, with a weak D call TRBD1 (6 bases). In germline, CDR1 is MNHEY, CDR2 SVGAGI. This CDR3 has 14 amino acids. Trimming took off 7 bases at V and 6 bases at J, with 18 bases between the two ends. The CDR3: CASKTQGPPSEAFF. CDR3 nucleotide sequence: TGTGCCAGCAAAACACAGGGCCCTCCTTCTGAAGCTTTCTTT.

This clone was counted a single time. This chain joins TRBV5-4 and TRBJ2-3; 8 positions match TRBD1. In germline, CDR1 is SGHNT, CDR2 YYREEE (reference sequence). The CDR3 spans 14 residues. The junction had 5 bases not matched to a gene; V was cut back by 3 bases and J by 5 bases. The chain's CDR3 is CASSSTGAGDTQYF. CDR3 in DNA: TGTGCCAGCAGCTCGACAGGGGCGGGAGATACGCAGTATTTT.

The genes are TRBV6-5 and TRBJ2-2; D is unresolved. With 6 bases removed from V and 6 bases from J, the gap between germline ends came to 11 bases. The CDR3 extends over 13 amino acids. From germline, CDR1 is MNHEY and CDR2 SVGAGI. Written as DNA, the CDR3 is TGTGCCAGCAGGATACCAGGATCCGGGGAGCTGTTTTTT. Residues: CASRIPGSGELFF.

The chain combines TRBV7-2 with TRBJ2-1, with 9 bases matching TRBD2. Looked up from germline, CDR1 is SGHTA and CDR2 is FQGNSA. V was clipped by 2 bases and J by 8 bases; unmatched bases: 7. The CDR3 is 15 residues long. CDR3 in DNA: TGTGCCAGCAGCTTATTGCGGGGGGGCAGTCATGAGCAGTTCTTC. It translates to CASSLLRGGSHEQFF.

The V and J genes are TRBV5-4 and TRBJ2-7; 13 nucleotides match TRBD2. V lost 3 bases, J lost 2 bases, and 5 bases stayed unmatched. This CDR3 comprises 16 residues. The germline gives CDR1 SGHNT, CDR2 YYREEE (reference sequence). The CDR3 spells CASSYLGTSGAYEQYF. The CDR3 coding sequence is TGTGCCAGCAGCTATTTAGGGACTAGCGGGGCCTACGAGCAGTACTTC.

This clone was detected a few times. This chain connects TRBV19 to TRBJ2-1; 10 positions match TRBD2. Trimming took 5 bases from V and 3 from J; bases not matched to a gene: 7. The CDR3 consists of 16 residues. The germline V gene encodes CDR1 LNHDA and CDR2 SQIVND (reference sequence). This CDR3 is CASSALTSGVYNEQFF. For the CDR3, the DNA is TGTGCCAGTAGTGCCTTAACTAGCGGGGTCTACAATGAGCAGTTCTTC.

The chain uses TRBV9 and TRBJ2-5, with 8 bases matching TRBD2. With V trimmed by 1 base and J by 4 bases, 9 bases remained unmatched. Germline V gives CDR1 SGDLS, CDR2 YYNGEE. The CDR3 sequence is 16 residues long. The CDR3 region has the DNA TGTGCCAGCAGCGTATTAAACGGGGGGGCAGGAGAGACCCAGTACTTC. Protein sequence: CASSVLNGGAGETQYF.

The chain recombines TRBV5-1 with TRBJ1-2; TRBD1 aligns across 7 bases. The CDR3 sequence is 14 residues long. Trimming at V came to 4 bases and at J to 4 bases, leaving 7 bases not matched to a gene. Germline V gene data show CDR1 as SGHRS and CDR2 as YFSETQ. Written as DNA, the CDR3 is TGCGCCAGCAGCCCCCGGGACAGCGCCTATGGCTACACCTTC. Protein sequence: CASSPRDSAYGYTF.

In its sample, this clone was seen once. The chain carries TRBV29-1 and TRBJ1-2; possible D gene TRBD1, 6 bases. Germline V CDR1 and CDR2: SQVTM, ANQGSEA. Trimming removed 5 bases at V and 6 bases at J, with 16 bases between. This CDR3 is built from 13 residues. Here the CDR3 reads CSVHRDTANGYTF. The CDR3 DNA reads TGCAGCGTTCACCGGGACACCGCTAATGGCTACACCTTC.

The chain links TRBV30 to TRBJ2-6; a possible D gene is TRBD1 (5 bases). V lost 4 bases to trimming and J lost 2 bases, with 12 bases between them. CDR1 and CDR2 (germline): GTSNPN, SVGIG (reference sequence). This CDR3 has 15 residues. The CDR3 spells CAWKGNWAGANVLTF. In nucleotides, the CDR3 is TGTGCCTGGAAGGGGAATTGGGCTGGGGCCAACGTCCTGACTTTC.

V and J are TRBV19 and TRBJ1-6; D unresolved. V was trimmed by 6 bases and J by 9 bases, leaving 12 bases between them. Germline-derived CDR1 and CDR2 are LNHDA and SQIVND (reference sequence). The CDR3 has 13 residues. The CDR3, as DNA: TGTGCCAGTAGGCTCCTAGAAGGTTCACCCCTCCACTTT. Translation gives CASRLLEGSPLHF.

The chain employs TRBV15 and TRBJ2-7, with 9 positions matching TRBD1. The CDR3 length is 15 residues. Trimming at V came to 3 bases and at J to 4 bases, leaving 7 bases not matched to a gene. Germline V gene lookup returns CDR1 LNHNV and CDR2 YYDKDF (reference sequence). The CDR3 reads CATSRGTGSEYEQYF. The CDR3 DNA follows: TGTGCCACCAGCAGGGGGACAGGGAGCGAATACGAGCAGTACTTC.

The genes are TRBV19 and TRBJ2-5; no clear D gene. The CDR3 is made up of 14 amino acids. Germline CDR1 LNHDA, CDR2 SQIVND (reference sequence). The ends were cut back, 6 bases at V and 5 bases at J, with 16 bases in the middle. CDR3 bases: TGTGCCAGTAGCCTTACGGTTTCTCTTGAGACCCAGTACTTC. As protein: CASSLTVSLETQYF.

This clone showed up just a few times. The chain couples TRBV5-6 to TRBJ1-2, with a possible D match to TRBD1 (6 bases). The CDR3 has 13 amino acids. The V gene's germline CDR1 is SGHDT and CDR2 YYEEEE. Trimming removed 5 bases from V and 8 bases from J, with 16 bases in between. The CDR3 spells CASRIYRAPGYTF. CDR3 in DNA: TGTGCCAGCAGGATCTACAGGGCCCCCGGCTACACCTTC. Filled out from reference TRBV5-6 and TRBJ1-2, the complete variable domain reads DAGVTQSPTHLIKTRGQQVTLRCSPKSGHDTVSWYQQALGQGPQFIFQYYEEEERQRGNFPDRFSGHQFPNYSSELNVNALLLGDSALYLCASRIYRAPGYTFGSGTRLTVV.

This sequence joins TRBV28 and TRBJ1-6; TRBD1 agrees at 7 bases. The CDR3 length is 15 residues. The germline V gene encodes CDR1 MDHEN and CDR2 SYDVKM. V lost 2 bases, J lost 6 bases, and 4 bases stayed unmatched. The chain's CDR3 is CASSLTGTVNSPLHF. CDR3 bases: TGTGCCAGCAGTTTAACCGGGACAGTTAATTCACCCCTCCACTTT.

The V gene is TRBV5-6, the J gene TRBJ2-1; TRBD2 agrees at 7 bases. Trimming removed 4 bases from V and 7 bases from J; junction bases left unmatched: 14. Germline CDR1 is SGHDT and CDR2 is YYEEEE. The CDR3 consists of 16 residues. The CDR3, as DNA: TGTGCCAGCAGCCCTCGGGGGGATCATTATCGGAATGAGCAGTTCTTC. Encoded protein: CASSPRGDHYRNEQFF.

The CDR3 is CASSLGPGVGSPLHF. The CDR3 DNA reads TGTGCCAGCAGCCTGGGCCCAGGGGTTGGCTCACCCCTCCACTTT. The chain is built from TRBV11-2 and TRBJ1-6, with D possibly TRBD1 on 6 matching bases. CDR1 and CDR2 (germline): SGHAT, FQNNGV. This CDR3 comprises 15 residues. V was pared by 5 bases and J by 10 bases, with 18 bases between. Variable domain in full (rest from reference TRBV11-2 and TRBJ1-6): EAGVAQSPRYKIIEKRQSVAFWCNPISGHATLYWYQQILGQGPKLLIQFQNNGVVDDSQLPKDRFSAERLKGVDSTLKIQPAKLEDSAVYLCASSLGPGVGSPLHFGNGTRLTVT.

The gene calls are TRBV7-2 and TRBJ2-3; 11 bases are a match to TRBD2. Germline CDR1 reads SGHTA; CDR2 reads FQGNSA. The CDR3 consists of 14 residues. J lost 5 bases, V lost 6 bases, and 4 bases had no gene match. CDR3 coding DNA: TGTGCCAGCAGTCCGGGACTAGCGGTAGATACGCAGTATTTT. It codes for CASSPGLAVDTQYF.

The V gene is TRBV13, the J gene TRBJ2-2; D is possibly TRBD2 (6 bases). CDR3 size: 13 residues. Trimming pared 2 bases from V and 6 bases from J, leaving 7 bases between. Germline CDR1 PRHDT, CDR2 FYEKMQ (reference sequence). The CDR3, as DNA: TGTGCCAGCAGCTTATGGAGGGCCGGGGAGCTGTTTTTT. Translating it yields CASSLWRAGELFF.

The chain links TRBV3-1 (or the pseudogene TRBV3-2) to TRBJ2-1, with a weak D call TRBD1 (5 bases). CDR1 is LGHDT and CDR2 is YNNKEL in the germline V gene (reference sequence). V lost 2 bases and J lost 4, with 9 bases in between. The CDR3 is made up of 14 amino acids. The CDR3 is CASSQWQGYNEQFF. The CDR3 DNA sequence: TGTGCCAGCAGCCAATGGCAGGGTTACAATGAGCAGTTCTTC.

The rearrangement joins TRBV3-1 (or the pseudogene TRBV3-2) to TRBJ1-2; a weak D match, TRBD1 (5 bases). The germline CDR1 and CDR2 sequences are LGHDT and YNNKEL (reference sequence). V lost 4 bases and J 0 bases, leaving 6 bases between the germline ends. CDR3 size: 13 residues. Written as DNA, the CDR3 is TGTGCCAGCAGCCCAGGGTCTAACTATGGCTACACCTTC. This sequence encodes CASSPGSNYGYTF.

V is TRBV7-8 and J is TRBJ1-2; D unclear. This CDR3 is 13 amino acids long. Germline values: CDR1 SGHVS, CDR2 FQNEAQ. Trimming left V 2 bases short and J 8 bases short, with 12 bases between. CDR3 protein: CASSLNGNIGYTF. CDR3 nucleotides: TGTGCCAGCAGCTTAAACGGGAATATAGGCTACACCTTC.

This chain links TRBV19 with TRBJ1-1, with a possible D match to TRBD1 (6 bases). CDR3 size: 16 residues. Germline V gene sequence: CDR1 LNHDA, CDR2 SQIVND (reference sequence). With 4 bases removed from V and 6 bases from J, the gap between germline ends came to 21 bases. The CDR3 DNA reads TGTGCCAGTAGTAAGGAAGGCGGGGGGGGCATGGCTGAAGCTTTCTTT. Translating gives CASSKEGGGGMAEAFF.

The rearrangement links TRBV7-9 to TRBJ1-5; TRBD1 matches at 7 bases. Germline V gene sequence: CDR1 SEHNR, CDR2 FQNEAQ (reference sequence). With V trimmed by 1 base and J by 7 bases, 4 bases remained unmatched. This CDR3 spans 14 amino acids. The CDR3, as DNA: TGTGCCAGCAGCTTAGAGGGGGCTGGACAGCCCCAGCATTTT. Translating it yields CASSLEGAGQPQHF. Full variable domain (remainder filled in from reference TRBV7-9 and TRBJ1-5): DTGVSQNPRHKITKRGQNVTFRCDPISEHNRLYWYRQTLGQGPEFLTYFQNEAQLEKSRLLSDRFSAERPKGSFSTLEIQRTEQGDSAMYLCASSLEGAGQPQHFGDGTRLSIL.

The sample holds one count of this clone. In DNA form, the CDR3 reads TGTGCCTGGAGTGTACAGGGGAACACTGAAGCTTTCTTT. This sequence encodes CAWSVQGNTEAFF. The rearrangement links TRBV30 to TRBJ1-1; tentative D call: TRBD1 (6 bases). V was shortened by 0 bases and J by 1 base, with 6 bases between the two germline ends. Germline assignment: CDR1 GTSNPN and CDR2 SVGIG (reference sequence). The CDR3 has 13 residues. Full variable domain (missing parts from reference TRBV30 and TRBJ1-1): SQTIHQWPATLVQPVGSPLSLECTVEGTSNPNLYWYRQAAGRGLQLLFYSVGIGQISSEVPQNLSASRPQDRQFILSSKKLLLSDSGFYLCAWSVQGNTEAFFGQGTRLTVV.

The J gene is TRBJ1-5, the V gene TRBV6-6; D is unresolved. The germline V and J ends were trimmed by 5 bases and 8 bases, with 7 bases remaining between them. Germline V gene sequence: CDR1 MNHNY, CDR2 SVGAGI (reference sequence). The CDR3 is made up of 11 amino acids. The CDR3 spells CASSRTEPQHF. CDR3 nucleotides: TGTGCCAGCAGTCGAACAGAGCCCCAGCATTTT.

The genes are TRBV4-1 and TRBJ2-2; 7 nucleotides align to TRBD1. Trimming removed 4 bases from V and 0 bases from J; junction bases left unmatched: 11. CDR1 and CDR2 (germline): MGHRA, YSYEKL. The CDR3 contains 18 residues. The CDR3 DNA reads TGCGCCAGCAGCCCAGAGGATCCAACAGGGGCGAACACCGGGGAGCTGTTTTTT. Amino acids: CASSPEDPTGANTGELFF.

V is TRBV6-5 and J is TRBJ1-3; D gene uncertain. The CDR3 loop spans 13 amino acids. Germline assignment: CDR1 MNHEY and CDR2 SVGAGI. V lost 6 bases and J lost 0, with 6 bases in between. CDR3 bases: TGTGCCAGCAGGGCACGCTCTGGAAACACCATATATTTT. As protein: CASRARSGNTIYF.

In nucleotides, the CDR3 is TGTGCCAGCACCACGGGGGACTCTGGGGCCAACGTCCTGACTTTC. Its protein product is CASTTGDSGANVLTF. The chain employs TRBV27 and TRBJ2-6; D possibly corresponds to TRBD2 (6 bases). Germline V gives CDR1 MNHEY, CDR2 SMNVEV (reference sequence). CDR3 size: 15 residues. Deletions cut 7 bases from V and 0 bases from J, with 10 bases between. Supplemented by reference TRBV27 and TRBJ2-6, the full variable domain reads EAQVTQNPRYLITVTGKKLTVTCSQNMNHEYMSWYRQDPGLGLRQIYYSMNVEVTDKGDVPEGYKVSRKEKRNFPLILESPSPNQTSLYFCASTTGDSGANVLTFGAGSRLTVL.

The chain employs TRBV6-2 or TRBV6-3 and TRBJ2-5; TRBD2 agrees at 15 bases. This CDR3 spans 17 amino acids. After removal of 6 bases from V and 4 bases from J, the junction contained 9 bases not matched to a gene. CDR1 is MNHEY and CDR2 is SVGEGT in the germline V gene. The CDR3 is CASSPGLAGGFRETQYF. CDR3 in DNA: TGTGCCAGCAGCCCTGGACTAGCGGGGGGGTTCAGAGAGACCCAGTACTTC.